This T cell receptor (beta chain) is drawn from a study of blood T cell repertoires in COVID-19. Overall study context: PBMCs, B-cell-depleted T cells, or T cells provided the cDNA or gDNA that made up the material.

In the study's own analysis: By means of reference gene primer amplification, nucleated cell counts were estimated. Measured with immunoSEQ multiplex PCR; TCRdb has only the in-frame clones, and not every one. V and J calls and clone size are those listed in that table; D and trimming were worked out from the DNA. Among fewer than 90,000 clones listed, roughly nine tenths were seen once. The CDR3 spans 14 residues. Trimming took off 1 base at V and 3 bases at J, with 9 bases between the two ends. Germline CDR1 LNHDA, CDR2 SQIVND (reference sequence). This sequence joins TRBV19 and TRBJ1-1, with D possibly matching TRBD1 (5 bases). The clonotype comes from an older man in a cohort sampled during active COVID-19. The sample comprised peripheral blood. The chain's CDR3 is CASSIAGIDTEAFF. CDR3 in DNA: TGTGCCAGTAGTATAGCAGGGATTGACACTGAAGCTTTCTTT. The full variable domain, in which reference TRBV19 and TRBJ1-1 provide the parts outside the CDR3, is DGGITQSPKYLFRKEGQNVTLSCEQNLNHDAMYWYRQDPGQGLRLIYYSQIVNDFQKGDIAEGYSVSREKKESFPLTVTSAQKNPTAFYLCASSIAGIDTEAFFGQGTRLTVV.